The clone carrying this TCR beta chain came up a few times. Its target is unknown. This specimen belongs to a study of vaccination and CD4 T cells after COVID-19. Regarding treatment: approximately 11-day PBMC culture with coronavirus spike peptide pools or control peptides (ViraFEST assay). Germline V CDR1 and CDR2: MNHNS, SASEGT. CDR3 length: 13 amino acids. V was trimmed by 6 bases and J by 6 bases, leaving 13 bases between them. Cultured CD4+ T cells had their DNA profiled by the Oncomine TCR Beta short-read assay. TCRdb recomputed calls from the PCR reads with MiXCR, one row per CDR3 protein. The data contain some 23,000 distinct CDR3 sequences, under 45% of them seen just once; the ten biggest clones take up 19%.

The clonotype was recovered from a human donor who received a COVID-19 vaccine. V and J are TRBV6-1 and TRBJ2-3; D remains unclear. Sample: CD4+ T cells from blood, cultured in vitro, taken before SARS-CoV-2 vaccination. For the CDR3, the DNA is TGTGCCAGCAGCCTGTCATTGCGGGATACGCAGTATTTT. This codes for CASSLSLRDTQYF.